The rows below give T cell receptor beta chains drawn from one sample of a study of shared clonotypes between healthy human individuals. Sequencing used immunoSEQ multiplex PCR; TCRdb keeps in-frame clones, though not all of them. The sample has under 2.5 million clones, less than 95% seen once. Sequenced input: naive CD4+ T cells from PBMCs. The receptors here all came from a man aged 18-30 years in good health. Some clones in this sample may be carry-over from other donors' samples. Each CDR3 is given with its conserved first and last residue. Fields, in order: CDR3 length, D gene, J gene, clone size, V gene, CDR3 protein, CDR3 DNA. D genes are given only for firm matches. Size is stated for part of the rows, as once, few or many counts, or as a class when the clone is expanded.

len: 14; d_gene: NA; j_gene: TRBJ1-2; abundance: once; v_gene: TRBV5-8; CDR3aa: CASRGGEAWYGYTF; CDR3nt: TGTGCCAGCAGGGGAGGCGAGGCTTGGTATGGCTACACCTTC
len: 17; d_gene: NA; j_gene: TRBJ1-2; abundance: NA; v_gene: TRBV28; CDR3aa: CASSLPPPLGGMYGYTF; CDR3nt: TGTGCCAGCAGTTTACCTCCCCCCCTGGGGGGAATGTATGGCTACACCTTC
len: 9; d_gene: NA; j_gene: TRBJ2-2; abundance: few; v_gene: TRBV20-1; CDR3aa: CRPTGELFF; CDR3nt: TGCAGACCCACCGGGGAGCTGTTTTTT
len: 19; d_gene: TRBD1; j_gene: TRBJ1-5; abundance: NA; v_gene: TRBV11-3; CDR3aa: CASSLGPRGRISSNQPQHF; CDR3nt: TGTGCCAGCAGCTTGGGGCCGAGGGGGCGGATTTCGAGCAATCAGCCCCAGCATTTT
len: 14; d_gene: TRBD1; j_gene: TRBJ2-4; abundance: NA; v_gene: TRBV7-2; CDR3aa: CASSLADRGNIQYF; CDR3nt: TGTGCCAGCAGCTTAGCTGACAGGGGGAACATTCAGTACTTC
len: 13; d_gene: TRBD1; j_gene: TRBJ2-7; abundance: NA; v_gene: TRBV30; CDR3aa: CAWRPDRVYEQYF; CDR3nt: TGTGCCTGGAGGCCGGACAGGGTATACGAGCAGTACTTC
len: 16; d_gene: NA; j_gene: TRBJ2-5; abundance: NA; v_gene: TRBV4-2; CDR3aa: CASSPVRMGAQETQYF; CDR3nt: TGTGCCAGCAGCCCGGTGCGGATGGGGGCCCAAGAGACCCAGTACTTC
len: 16; d_gene: TRBD2; j_gene: TRBJ2-7; abundance: once; v_gene: TRBV5-1; CDR3aa: CASMTSGRPQVEEQYF; CDR3nt: TGCGCCAGCATGACTAGCGGGAGGCCCCAGGTTGAAGAGCAGTACTTC
len: 18; d_gene: TRBD1; j_gene: TRBJ2-6; abundance: once; v_gene: TRBV7-3; CDR3aa: CASSLTPLTGTGANVLTF; CDR3nt: TGTGCCAGCAGCTTAACGCCCCTGACAGGGACAGGGGCCAACGTCCTGACTTTC
len: 14; d_gene: TRBD2; j_gene: TRBJ2-1; abundance: NA; v_gene: TRBV2; CDR3aa: CASTPGSREAEQFF; CDR3nt: TGTGCCAGCACCCCGGGGAGCCGGGAGGCTGAGCAGTTCTTC
len: 15; d_gene: TRBD1; j_gene: TRBJ1-1; abundance: NA; v_gene: TRBV10-3; CDR3aa: CAIAGTAIKNTEAFF; CDR3nt: TGTGCCATCGCTGGGACAGCCATTAAGAACACTGAAGCTTTCTTT
len: 16; d_gene: NA; j_gene: TRBJ2-5; abundance: NA; v_gene: TRBV7-9; CDR3aa: CASSLGESGPLETQYF; CDR3nt: TGTGCCAGCAGCCTGGGGGAAAGCGGGCCCTTAGAGACCCAGTACTTC
len: 14; d_gene: TRBD2; j_gene: TRBJ2-3; abundance: NA; v_gene: TRBV28; CDR3aa: CASSPPGGADTQYF; CDR3nt: TGTGCCAGCAGTCCCCCCGGGGGGGCGGATACGCAGTATTTT
len: 15; d_gene: TRBD1; j_gene: TRBJ1-5; abundance: NA; v_gene: TRBV27; CDR3aa: CASAREGGRNQPQHF; CDR3nt: TGTGCCAGCGCCCGTGAAGGGGGCAGAAATCAGCCCCAGCATTTT
len: 13; d_gene: TRBD2; j_gene: TRBJ2-7; abundance: NA; v_gene: TRBV28; CDR3aa: CASSLTSAYEQYF; CDR3nt: TGTGCCAGCAGTTTGACTAGCGCTTACGAGCAGTACTTC
len: 11; d_gene: NA; j_gene: TRBJ2-1; abundance: NA; v_gene: TRBV6-6; CDR3aa: CASTAYNEQFF; CDR3nt: TGTGCCAGCACGGCCTACAATGAGCAGTTCTTC
len: 15; d_gene: TRBD2; j_gene: TRBJ2-7; abundance: NA; v_gene: TRBV7-9; CDR3aa: CASSKTSGSVGEQYF; CDR3nt: TGTGCCAGCAGCAAAACTAGCGGGAGTGTAGGCGAGCAGTACTTC
len: 15; d_gene: NA; j_gene: TRBJ2-5; abundance: NA; v_gene: TRBV7-6; CDR3aa: CASTSDGQTAETQYF; CDR3nt: TGTGCCAGCACCTCTGACGGGCAGACTGCAGAGACCCAGTACTTC
len: 14; d_gene: NA; j_gene: TRBJ2-7; abundance: NA; v_gene: TRBV5-1; CDR3aa: CASSFGTEGGEQYF; CDR3nt: TGCGCCAGCAGCTTCGGGACCGAAGGCGGGGAGCAGTACTTC
len: 14; d_gene: NA; j_gene: TRBJ2-1; abundance: NA; v_gene: TRBV2; CDR3aa: CASSEALVGDEQFF; CDR3nt: TGTGCCAGCAGTGAAGCCCTGGTTGGAGATGAGCAGTTCTTC
len: 10; d_gene: NA; j_gene: TRBJ2-4; abundance: NA; v_gene: TRBV20-1; CDR3aa: CSASKNIQYF; CDR3nt: TGCAGTGCATCCAAAAACATTCAGTACTTC
len: 17; d_gene: TRBD1; j_gene: TRBJ2-6; abundance: once; v_gene: TRBV12-5; CDR3aa: CASGLGTGSSGANVLTF; CDR3nt: TGTGCTAGTGGTTTAGGGACAGGGTCTTCTGGGGCCAACGTCCTGACTTTC
len: 16; d_gene: NA; j_gene: TRBJ2-7; abundance: NA; v_gene: TRBV7-2; CDR3aa: CASSLKVTQYSYEQYF; CDR3nt: TGTGCCAGCAGCTTAAAGGTTACCCAATACTCCTACGAGCAGTACTTC
len: 14; d_gene: NA; j_gene: TRBJ1-5; abundance: few; v_gene: TRBV28; CDR3aa: CASMAVTRDQPQHF; CDR3nt: TGTGCCAGCATGGCCGTCACACGGGATCAGCCCCAGCATTTT
len: 14; d_gene: NA; j_gene: TRBJ2-5; abundance: NA; v_gene: TRBV6-5; CDR3aa: CASSSRTPQETQYF; CDR3nt: TGTGCCAGCAGTTCGCGCACCCCACAAGAGACCCAGTACTTC
len: 15; d_gene: NA; j_gene: TRBJ2-6; abundance: NA; v_gene: TRBV2; CDR3aa: CASSERYTGANVLTF; CDR3nt: TGTGCCAGCAGTGAAAGGTACACTGGGGCCAACGTCCTGACTTTC